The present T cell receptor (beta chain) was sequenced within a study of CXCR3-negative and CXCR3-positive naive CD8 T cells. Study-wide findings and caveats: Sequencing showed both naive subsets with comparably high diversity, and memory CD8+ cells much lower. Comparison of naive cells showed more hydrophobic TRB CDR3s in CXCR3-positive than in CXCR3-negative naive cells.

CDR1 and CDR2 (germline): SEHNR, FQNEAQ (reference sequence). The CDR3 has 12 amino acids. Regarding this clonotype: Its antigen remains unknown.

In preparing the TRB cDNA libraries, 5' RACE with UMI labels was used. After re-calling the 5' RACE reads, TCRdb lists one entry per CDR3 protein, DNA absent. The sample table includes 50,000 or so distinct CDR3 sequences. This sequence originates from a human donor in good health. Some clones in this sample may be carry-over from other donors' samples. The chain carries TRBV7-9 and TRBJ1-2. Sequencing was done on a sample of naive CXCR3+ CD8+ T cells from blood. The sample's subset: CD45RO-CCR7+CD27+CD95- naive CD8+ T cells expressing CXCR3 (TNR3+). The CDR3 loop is CASSFGEGGYTF.